These T cell receptor beta chains were read from a single sample in a study of technical replicates of blood from a few donors. Profiling relied on immunoSEQ multiplex PCR, and the TCRdb table lists in-frame clones only, not all of them. The sample includes approximately 52,000 clones, 80% to 95% seen only once; the top ten take about 3.9%. Sequences were obtained from PBMCs. The receptors were gathered from a human donor in good health. Some clones in this sample may be carry-over from other donors' samples. Each CDR3 is given with its conserved first and last residue. Fields, in order: J gene, clone size, V gene, D gene, CDR3 DNA, CDR3 protein. The D gene is left open where the match is weak. Only some rows state a clone size, as once, few, many or a class for expanded clones.

J gene: TRBJ2-1; clone size: NA; V gene: TRBV30; D gene: NA; CDR3 DNA: TGTGCCTGGAGTCCGACCCCAGCAGGTGAGCAGTTCTTC; CDR3 protein: CAWSPTPAGEQFF
J gene: TRBJ2-5; clone size: NA; V gene: TRBV5-1; D gene: NA; CDR3 DNA: TGCGCCAGCAGCCGCCAAGAGACCCAGTACTTC; CDR3 protein: CASSRQETQYF
J gene: TRBJ1-6; clone size: NA; V gene: TRBV5-8; D gene: TRBD1; CDR3 DNA: TGTGCCACCAAGACAGGGAGCTCCTATAATTCACCCCTCCACTTT; CDR3 protein: CATKTGSSYNSPLHF
J gene: TRBJ2-2; clone size: NA; V gene: TRBV9; D gene: NA; CDR3 DNA: TGTGCCAGCAGCGTAGAGGGGGGGGGCCCCGGGGAGCTGTTTTTT; CDR3 protein: CASSVEGGGPGELFF
J gene: TRBJ2-1; clone size: NA; V gene: TRBV4-2; D gene: TRBD2; CDR3 DNA: TGTGCCAGCAGCCAAGAACTAGCGGGTTACAATGAGCAGTTCTTC; CDR3 protein: CASSQELAGYNEQFF
J gene: TRBJ1-1; clone size: NA; V gene: TRBV18; D gene: NA; CDR3 DNA: TGTGCCAGCTCACCATCTCCTTCGAACACTGAAGCTTTCTTT; CDR3 protein: CASSPSPSNTEAFF
J gene: TRBJ1-5; clone size: NA; V gene: TRBV19; D gene: NA; CDR3 DNA: TGTGCCAGTACCATGGAGGGACGGTTTCAGCCCCAGCATTTT; CDR3 protein: CASTMEGRFQPQHF
J gene: TRBJ2-5; clone size: NA; V gene: TRBV10-3; D gene: TRBD2; CDR3 DNA: TGTGCCATCAGTGAACTAGCGGGAGTCCCAGAGACCCAGTACTTC; CDR3 protein: CAISELAGVPETQYF
J gene: TRBJ1-2; clone size: NA; V gene: TRBV5-1; D gene: NA; CDR3 DNA: TGCGCCAGCAGCTTGGTAGGGGGCTATGGCTACACCTTC; CDR3 protein: CASSLVGGYGYTF
J gene: TRBJ1-1; clone size: NA; V gene: TRBV19; D gene: TRBD1; CDR3 DNA: TGTGCCAGTAGTAGGGGACAGGGGAACACTGAAGCTTTCTTT; CDR3 protein: CASSRGQGNTEAFF
J gene: TRBJ2-4; clone size: NA; V gene: TRBV19; D gene: NA; CDR3 DNA: TGTGCCAGTAGCCTCTGGGCTAGCGCAAAAAACATTCAGTACTTC; CDR3 protein: CASSLWASAKNIQYF
J gene: TRBJ2-3; clone size: NA; V gene: TRBV6-5; D gene: NA; CDR3 DNA: TGTGCCAGCAAAGTTAGAACCGGGGGGCGGGATACGCAGTATTTT; CDR3 protein: CASKVRTGGRDTQYF
J gene: TRBJ2-5; clone size: NA; V gene: TRBV15; D gene: TRBD2; CDR3 DNA: TGTGCCACCAGCAGAGATGGGCGCGGGAGGAGACAAGAGACCCAGTACTTC; CDR3 protein: CATSRDGRGRRQETQYF
J gene: TRBJ1-1; clone size: NA; V gene: TRBV5-1; D gene: TRBD1; CDR3 DNA: TGCGCCAGCAGCCCACAGGGGGCGCCGGCCACTGAAGCTTTCTTT; CDR3 protein: CASSPQGAPATEAFF
J gene: TRBJ2-2; clone size: NA; V gene: TRBV15; D gene: TRBD2; CDR3 DNA: TGTGCCACCAGCGGTTCTAGCGGTACGGGAGTCGGGGAGCTGTTTTTT; CDR3 protein: CATSGSSGTGVGELFF
J gene: TRBJ1-1; clone size: NA; V gene: TRBV9; D gene: TRBD1; CDR3 DNA: TGTGCCAGCAGCGTAATTGGGACAGGTAACACTGAAGCTTTCTTT; CDR3 protein: CASSVIGTGNTEAFF
J gene: TRBJ2-2; clone size: NA; V gene: TRBV19; D gene: NA; CDR3 DNA: TGTGCCACGGGGACAATGAACACCGGGGAGCTGTTTTTT; CDR3 protein: CATGTMNTGELFF
J gene: TRBJ1-1; clone size: few; V gene: TRBV29-1; D gene: TRBD1; CDR3 DNA: TGCAGCGTGATACCCCGGAGACAGGGTTTTGAGACTGAAGCTTTCTTT; CDR3 protein: CSVIPRRQGFETEAFF
J gene: TRBJ2-7; clone size: NA; V gene: TRBV19; D gene: TRBD2; CDR3 DNA: TGTGCCAGTAGCCGTACAGGACTAGCGGGAGAGGATGAGCAGTACTTC; CDR3 protein: CASSRTGLAGEDEQYF
J gene: TRBJ1-4; clone size: once; V gene: TRBV6-1; D gene: NA; CDR3 DNA: TGTGCCAGCAGTCCTCTAGGTCCGGTGTCCGGAAAACTGTTTTTT; CDR3 protein: CASSPLGPVSGKLFF
J gene: TRBJ1-4; clone size: once; V gene: TRBV6-5; D gene: NA; CDR3 DNA: TGTGCCAGCAGGGGTGAGGATGGATTTAATGAAAAACTGTTTTTT; CDR3 protein: CASRGEDGFNEKLFF
J gene: TRBJ1-6; clone size: NA; V gene: TRBV7-2; D gene: NA; CDR3 DNA: TGTGCCAGCAGCTTCGGACAGCCGATAAATTCACCCCTCCACTTT; CDR3 protein: CASSFGQPINSPLHF
J gene: TRBJ1-5; clone size: NA; V gene: TRBV4-1; D gene: TRBD1; CDR3 DNA: TGCGCCAGCAGCCAACAGGGGGTGGGCAATCAGCCCCAGCATTTT; CDR3 protein: CASSQQGVGNQPQHF
J gene: TRBJ2-7; clone size: NA; V gene: TRBV5-4; D gene: TRBD2; CDR3 DNA: TGTGCCAGCAGTTCGGGACTAGCGGTTTACGAGCAGTACTTC; CDR3 protein: CASSSGLAVYEQYF
J gene: TRBJ2-3; clone size: NA; V gene: TRBV9; D gene: NA; CDR3 DNA: TGTGCCAGCAGCGTAGGGGGGCCCGTTTTAAAAGATACGCAGTATTTT; CDR3 protein: CASSVGGPVLKDTQYF
J gene: TRBJ2-5; clone size: NA; V gene: TRBV7-8; D gene: NA; CDR3 DNA: TGTGCCAGCAGCTTTTTGGCTAGCGTGGAGACCCAGTACTTC; CDR3 protein: CASSFLASVETQYF